The T cell receptor beta chain described here comes from a study of cytotoxic CD8 clonotypes in ibrutinib-treated CLL. Regarding this clone: This sample also contains other DNA sequences that code for the same CDR3.

Trimming left V 3 bases short and J 3 bases short, with 11 bases between. The V gene's germline CDR1 is ENHRY and CDR2 SYGVKD. The CDR3 is made up of 15 amino acids. Generated by immunoSEQ multiplex PCR, the TCRdb table keeps only in-frame clones and is missing some. The sample comprises 150,000 to 250,000 clones, 55% to 85% of which are singletons, and roughly 13% rests with the top ten. The sample here was PBMCs, taken after 24 months of ibrutinib treatment. The sequence was collected from a human donor with chronic lymphocytic leukemia. This sequence joins TRBV10-3 and TRBJ2-2; D gene unclear. CDR3 in DNA: TGTGCCATCAGTGACAACCCGACCCACACCGGGGAGCTGTTTTTT. Translating it yields CAISDNPTHTGELFF.